The 12 T cell receptor beta chains reported below all come from one sample, sequenced in a study of PD-L1 blockade in urothelial cancer. Sequencing was performed with immunoSEQ multiplex PCR; in TCRdb, only in-frame clones are kept and a portion is missing. The repertoire holds roughly 63,000 clones, roughly 79% seen once, with around 6% in the top ten. Time point meaning: pretreatment peripheral blood. The source material was PBMCs, sampled around atezolizumab (anti-PD-L1) treatment. The receptors originated from a man between 70 and 80 years old with urothelial cancer.

The chain employs TRBV11-2 and TRBJ2-1; 9 bases are a match to TRBD2. The CDR3 sequence is 20 residues long. The V and J ends lost 0 bases and 0 bases, in that order; junction bases with no gene match: 12. Germline V gives CDR1 SGHAT, CDR2 FQNNGV. CDR3 sequence reads: CASSLDPGTSTLSSYNEQFF. The CDR3 nucleotides are TGTGCCAGCAGCTTAGACCCCGGGACTAGCACACTGAGCTCCTACAATGAGCAGTTCTTC.

V is TRBV7-8 and J is TRBJ2-7; D perhaps matches TRBD1 (6 bases). The CDR3 covers 15 residues. With 2 bases removed from V and 0 bases from J, the gap between germline ends came to 11 bases. Germline V gives CDR1 SGHVS, CDR2 FQNEAQ. CDR3 region: CASSLNTGRSYEQYF. In DNA, the CDR3 is TGTGCCAGCAGCTTAAACACAGGGCGCTCCTACGAGCAGTACTTC.

J is TRBJ1-2 and V is TRBV5-6, with D perhaps TRBD1 (6 bases). From germline, CDR1 is SGHDT and CDR2 YYEEEE. There are 14 residues in the CDR3. The ends were cut back, 0 bases at V and 2 bases at J, with 8 bases in the middle. This chain's CDR3 is CASSLGTENYGYTF. Written as DNA, the CDR3 is TGTGCCAGCAGCTTGGGGACAGAGAACTATGGCTACACCTTC.

The chain couples TRBV6-6 to TRBJ1-2, with a tentative D call TRBD1 (6 bases). The length of the CDR3 is 15 residues. V shed 5 bases and J shed 6 bases, with 19 bases lying between them. The germline gives CDR1 MNHNY, CDR2 SVGAGI (reference sequence). The CDR3 reads CASSETPDSSDGYTF. As DNA, the CDR3 is TGTGCCAGCAGTGAGACCCCGGACAGTTCGGATGGCTACACCTTC.

V gene TRBV11-2 combines with J gene TRBJ2-3; the match to TRBD2 covers 8 bases. The CDR3 spans 13 residues. Germline loops: CDR1 SGHAT, CDR2 FQNNGV. CDR3 sequence reads: CSVLAVNTDTQYF. The CDR3 region has the DNA TGTTCAGTACTAGCGGTTAACACAGATACGCAGTATTTT.

The sample holds a few counts of this clone. The gene calls are TRBV7-2 and TRBJ2-3, with D perhaps TRBD2 (5 bases). Germline V gene lookup returns CDR1 SGHTA and CDR2 FQGNSA. The CDR3 has 15 amino acids. Trimming took 7 bases from V and 6 from J, leaving 20 bases between them. The chain's CDR3 is CASTLGYIPGDTQYF. The CDR3 DNA sequence: TGTGCCAGCACCCTAGGATACATCCCGGGGGATACGCAGTATTTT.

The chain links TRBV14 to TRBJ1-1; D ambiguous. The V end lost 1 base, the J end lost 1 base, and 4 bases lay between the germline ends. The CDR3 has 13 amino acids. Per germline, CDR1 SGHDN and CDR2 FVKESK. CDR3 nucleotides: TGTGCCAGCAGCCAAGTATGGAACACTGAAGCTTTCTTT. Residues: CASSQVWNTEAFF. The full variable domain, its missing parts supplied by reference TRBV14 and TRBJ1-1, is EAGVTQFPSHSVIEKGQTVTLRCDPISGHDNLYWYRRVMGKEIKFLLHFVKESKQDESGMPNNRFLAERTGGTYSTLKVQPAELEDSGVYFCASSQVWNTEAFFGQGTRLTVV.

V usage is TRBV27 and J usage is TRBJ2-6, with D unclear. This CDR3 is built from 13 residues. V shed 7 bases and J shed 1 base, with 5 bases lying between them. Germline V lookup: CDR1 MNHEY, CDR2 SMNVEV (reference sequence). The CDR3 coding sequence is TGTGCCAGCACCGCGTCTGGGGCCAACGTCCTGACTTTC. It is translated as CASTASGANVLTF. Full variable domain (outside the CDR3, taken from reference TRBV27 and TRBJ2-6): EAQVTQNPRYLITVTGKKLTVTCSQNMNHEYMSWYRQDPGLGLRQIYYSMNVEVTDKGDVPEGYKVSRKEKRNFPLILESPSPNQTSLYFCASTASGANVLTFGAGSRLTVL.

This chain uses TRBV14 with TRBJ2-1; no definite D call. The CDR3 has 12 residues. CDR1 is SGHDN, CDR2 FVKESK, per germline. V gave up 0 bases and J gave up 14 bases, with 11 bases separating them. CDR3 DNA: TGTGCCAGCAGCCAAGATCGGGTTAGAAAGTTCTTC. Its protein is CASSQDRVRKFF.

In this sample, this clone turned up once. The V call is TRBV5-4, the J call TRBJ1-3, with TRBD1 matching over 10 bases. Germline-derived CDR1 and CDR2 are SGHNT and YYREEE (reference sequence). V was clipped by 4 bases and J by 4 bases; unmatched bases: 8. The CDR3 is 16 amino acids. In DNA, the CDR3 is TGTGCCAGCAGCGAGCCGGGACAGGGGACCGGAAACACCATATATTTT. Protein sequence: CASSEPGQGTGNTIYF.

The chain uses TRBV29-1 and TRBJ2-1; maybe TRBD2 (5 bases). V was trimmed by 5 bases and J by 4 bases, leaving 15 bases between them. There are 14 residues in the CDR3. From germline, CDR1 is SQVTM and CDR2 ANQGSEA. CDR3 bases: TGCAGCGTTTCTGGAGGAAACAAATACAATGAGCAGTTCTTC. Protein product: CSVSGGNKYNEQFF.

This chain joins TRBV7-2 and TRBJ2-2; TRBD2 matches 9 bases. From germline, CDR1 is SGHTA and CDR2 FQGNSA. V was pared by 0 bases and J by 5 bases, with 4 bases of the junction left unmatched. The CDR3 spans 16 residues. Here the CDR3 DNA reads TGTGCCAGCAGCTTAGCGGCGGGAGGGTCAACCGGGGAGCTGTTTTTT. It translates to CASSLAAGGSTGELFF.